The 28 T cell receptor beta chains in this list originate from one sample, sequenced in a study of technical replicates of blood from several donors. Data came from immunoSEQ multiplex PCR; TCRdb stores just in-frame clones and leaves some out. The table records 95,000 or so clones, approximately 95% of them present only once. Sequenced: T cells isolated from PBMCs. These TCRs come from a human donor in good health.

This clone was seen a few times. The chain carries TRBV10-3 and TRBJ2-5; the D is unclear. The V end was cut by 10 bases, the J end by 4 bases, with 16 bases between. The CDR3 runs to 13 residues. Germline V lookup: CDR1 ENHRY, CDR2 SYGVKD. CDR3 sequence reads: CATRDWSLETQYF. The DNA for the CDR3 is TGTGCCACCAGAGACTGGAGCCTAGAGACCCAGTACTTC.

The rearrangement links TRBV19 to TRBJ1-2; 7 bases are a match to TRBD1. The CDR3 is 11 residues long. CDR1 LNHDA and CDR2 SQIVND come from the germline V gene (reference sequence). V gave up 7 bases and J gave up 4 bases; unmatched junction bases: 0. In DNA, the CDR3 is TGTGCCAGTAAGGGGGCCTATGGCTACACCTTC. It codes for CASKGAYGYTF. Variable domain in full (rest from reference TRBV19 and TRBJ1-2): DGGITQSPKYLFRKEGQNVTLSCEQNLNHDAMYWYRQDPGQGLRLIYYSQIVNDFQKGDIAEGYSVSREKKESFPLTVTSAQKNPTAFYLCASKGAYGYTFGSGTRLTVV.

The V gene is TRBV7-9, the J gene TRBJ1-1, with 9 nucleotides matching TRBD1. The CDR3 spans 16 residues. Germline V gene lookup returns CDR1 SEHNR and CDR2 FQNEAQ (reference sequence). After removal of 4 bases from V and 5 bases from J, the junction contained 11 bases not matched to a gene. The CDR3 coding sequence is TGTGCCAGCAGCTCCTTGGGGACAGGGTGGGAAACTGAAGCTTTCTTT. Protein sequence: CASSSLGTGWETEAFF.

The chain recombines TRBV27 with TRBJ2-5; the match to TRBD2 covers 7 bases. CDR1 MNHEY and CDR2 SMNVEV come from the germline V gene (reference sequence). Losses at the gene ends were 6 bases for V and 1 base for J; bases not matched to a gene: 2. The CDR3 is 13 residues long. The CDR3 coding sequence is TGTGCCAGCAGAAGCGGGATCCAAGAGACCCAGTACTTC. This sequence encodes CASRSGIQETQYF.

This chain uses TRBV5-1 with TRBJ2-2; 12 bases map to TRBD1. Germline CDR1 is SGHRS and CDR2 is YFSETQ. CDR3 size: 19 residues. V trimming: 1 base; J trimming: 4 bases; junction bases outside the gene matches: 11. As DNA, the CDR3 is TGCGCCAGCAGCTTGAGAGGGACAGGGGGCGAGAGTGGCACCGGGGAGCTGTTTTTT. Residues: CASSLRGTGGESGTGELFF.

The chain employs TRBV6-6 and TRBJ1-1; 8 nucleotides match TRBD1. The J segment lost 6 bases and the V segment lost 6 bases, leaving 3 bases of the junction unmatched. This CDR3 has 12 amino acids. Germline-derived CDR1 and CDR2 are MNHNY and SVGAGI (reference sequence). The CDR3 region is CASSLQGAEAFF. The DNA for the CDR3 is TGTGCCAGCAGCCTACAGGGGGCTGAAGCTTTCTTT.

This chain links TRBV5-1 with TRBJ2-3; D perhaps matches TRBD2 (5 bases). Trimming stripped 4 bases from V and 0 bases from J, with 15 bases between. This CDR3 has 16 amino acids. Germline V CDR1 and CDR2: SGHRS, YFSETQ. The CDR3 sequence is CASSPEGDSSTDTQYF. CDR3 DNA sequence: TGCGCCAGCAGCCCAGAGGGAGACTCTAGCACAGATACGCAGTATTTT.

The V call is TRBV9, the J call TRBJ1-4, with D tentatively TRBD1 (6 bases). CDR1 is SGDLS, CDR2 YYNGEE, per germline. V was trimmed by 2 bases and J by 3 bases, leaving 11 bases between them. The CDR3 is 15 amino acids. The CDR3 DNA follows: TGTGCCAGCAGCGTTACAGGGAAACCTAATGAAAAACTGTTTTTT. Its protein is CASSVTGKPNEKLFF.

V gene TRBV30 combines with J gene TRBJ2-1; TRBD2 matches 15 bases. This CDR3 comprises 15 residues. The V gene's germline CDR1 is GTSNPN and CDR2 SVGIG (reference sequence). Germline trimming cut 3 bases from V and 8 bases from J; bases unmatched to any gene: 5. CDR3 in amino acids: CAWRGLAGGQYEQFF. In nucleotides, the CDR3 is TGTGCCTGGAGGGGACTAGCGGGAGGTCAGTATGAGCAGTTCTTC.

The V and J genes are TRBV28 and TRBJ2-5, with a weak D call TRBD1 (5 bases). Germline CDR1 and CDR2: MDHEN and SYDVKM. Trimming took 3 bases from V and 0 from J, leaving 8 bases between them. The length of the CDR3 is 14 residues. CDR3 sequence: CASSFPTDQETQYF. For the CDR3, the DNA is TGTGCCAGCAGTTTTCCGACAGACCAAGAGACCCAGTACTTC.

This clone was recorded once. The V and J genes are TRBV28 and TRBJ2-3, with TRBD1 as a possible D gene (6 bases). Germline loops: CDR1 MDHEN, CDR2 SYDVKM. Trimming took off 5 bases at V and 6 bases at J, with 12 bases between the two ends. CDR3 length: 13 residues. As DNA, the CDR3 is TGTGCCAGCAGTCTGGCAGGGGTGGATACGCAGTATTTT. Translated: CASSLAGVDTQYF.

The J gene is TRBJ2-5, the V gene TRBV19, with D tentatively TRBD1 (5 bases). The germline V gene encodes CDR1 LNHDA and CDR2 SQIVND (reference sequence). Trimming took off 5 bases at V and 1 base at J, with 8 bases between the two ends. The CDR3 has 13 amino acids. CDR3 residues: CASSPGPQETQYF. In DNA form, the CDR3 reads TGTGCCAGTAGTCCAGGGCCCCAAGAGACCCAGTACTTC.

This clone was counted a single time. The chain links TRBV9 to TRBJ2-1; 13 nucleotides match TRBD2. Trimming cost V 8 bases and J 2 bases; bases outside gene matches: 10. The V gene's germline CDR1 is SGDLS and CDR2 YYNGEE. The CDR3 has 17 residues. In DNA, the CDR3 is TGTGCCAGGGAGACTAGCGGGAGGCTCTTGACCTACAATGAGCAGTTCTTC. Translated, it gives CARETSGRLLTYNEQFF.

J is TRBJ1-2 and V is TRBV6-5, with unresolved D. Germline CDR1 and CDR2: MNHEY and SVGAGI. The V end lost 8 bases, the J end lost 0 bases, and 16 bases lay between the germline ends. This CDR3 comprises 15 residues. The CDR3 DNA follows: TGTGCCAGCTCCCCGCTCGGGTATCCTAACTATGGCTACACCTTC. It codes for CASSPLGYPNYGYTF.

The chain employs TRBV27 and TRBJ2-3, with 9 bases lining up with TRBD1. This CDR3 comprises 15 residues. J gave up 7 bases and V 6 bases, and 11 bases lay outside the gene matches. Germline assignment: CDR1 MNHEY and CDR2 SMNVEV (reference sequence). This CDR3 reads CASSPPGTGLYTQYF. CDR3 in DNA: TGTGCCAGCAGCCCACCTGGGACAGGGCTATATACGCAGTATTTT.

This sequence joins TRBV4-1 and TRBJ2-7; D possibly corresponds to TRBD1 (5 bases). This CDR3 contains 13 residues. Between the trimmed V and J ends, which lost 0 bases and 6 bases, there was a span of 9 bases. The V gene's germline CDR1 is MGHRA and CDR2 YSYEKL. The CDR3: CASSQDFRVEQYF. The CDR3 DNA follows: TGCGCCAGCAGCCAAGATTTCAGGGTCGAGCAGTACTTC.

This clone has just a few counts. CDR3 nucleotide sequence: TGTGCCTGGAGGCCCGGGTTTGGCACTGAAGCTTTCTTT. This encodes CAWRPGFGTEAFF. V and J are TRBV30 and TRBJ1-1; no clear D. V was clipped by 3 bases and J by 4 bases, with 12 bases between them. This CDR3 contains 13 residues. Germline CDR1 and CDR2: GTSNPN and SVGIG (reference sequence). The full variable domain, in which reference TRBV30 and TRBJ1-1 provide the parts outside the CDR3, is SQTIHQWPATLVQPVGSPLSLECTVEGTSNPNLYWYRQAAGRGLQLLFYSVGIGQISSEVPQNLSASRPQDRQFILSSKKLLLSDSGFYLCAWRPGFGTEAFFGQGTRLTVV.

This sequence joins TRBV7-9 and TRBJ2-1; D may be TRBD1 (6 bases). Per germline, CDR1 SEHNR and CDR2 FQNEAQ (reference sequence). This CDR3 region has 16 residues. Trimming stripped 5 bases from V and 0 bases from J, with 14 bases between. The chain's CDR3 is CASSPVGTYSYNEQFF. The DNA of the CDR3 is TGTGCCAGCAGCCCTGTCGGGACATACTCCTACAATGAGCAGTTCTTC.

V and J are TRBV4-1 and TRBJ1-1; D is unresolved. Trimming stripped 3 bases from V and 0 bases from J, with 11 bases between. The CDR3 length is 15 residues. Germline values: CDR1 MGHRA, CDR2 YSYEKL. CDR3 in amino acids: CASSQETKLNTEAFF. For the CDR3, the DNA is TGCGCCAGCAGCCAGGAGACGAAACTGAACACTGAAGCTTTCTTT.

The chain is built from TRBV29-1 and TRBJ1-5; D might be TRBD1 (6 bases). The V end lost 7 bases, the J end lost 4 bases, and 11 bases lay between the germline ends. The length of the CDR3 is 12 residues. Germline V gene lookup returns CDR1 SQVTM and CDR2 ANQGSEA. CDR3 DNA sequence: TGCAGCGCGGGGACACCGAATCAGCCCCAGCATTTT. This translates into CSAGTPNQPQHF.

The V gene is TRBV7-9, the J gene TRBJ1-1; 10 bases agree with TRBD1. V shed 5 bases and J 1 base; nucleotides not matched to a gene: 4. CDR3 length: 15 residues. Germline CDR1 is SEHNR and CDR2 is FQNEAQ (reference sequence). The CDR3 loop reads CASSRTGGRNTEAFF. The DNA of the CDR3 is TGTGCCAGCAGCCGGACAGGGGGGAGGAACACTGAAGCTTTCTTT. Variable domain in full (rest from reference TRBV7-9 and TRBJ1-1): DTGVSQNPRHKITKRGQNVTFRCDPISEHNRLYWYRQTLGQGPEFLTYFQNEAQLEKSRLLSDRFSAERPKGSFSTLEIQRTEQGDSAMYLCASSRTGGRNTEAFFGQGTRLTVV.

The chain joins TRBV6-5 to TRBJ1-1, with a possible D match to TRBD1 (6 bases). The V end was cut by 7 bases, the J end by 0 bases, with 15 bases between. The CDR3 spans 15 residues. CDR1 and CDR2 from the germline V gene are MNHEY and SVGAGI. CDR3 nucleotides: TGTGCCAGCAACCAGGGGTCCAATCTGAACACTGAAGCTTTCTTT. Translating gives CASNQGSNLNTEAFF.

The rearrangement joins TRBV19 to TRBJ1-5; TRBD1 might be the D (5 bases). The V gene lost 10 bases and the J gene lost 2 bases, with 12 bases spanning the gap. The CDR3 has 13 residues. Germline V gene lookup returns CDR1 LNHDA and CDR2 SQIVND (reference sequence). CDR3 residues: CAIKGRGNQPQHF. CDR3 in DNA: TGTGCCATCAAGGGGCGAGGCAATCAGCCCCAGCATTTT. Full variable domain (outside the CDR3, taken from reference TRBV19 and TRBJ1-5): DGGITQSPKYLFRKEGQNVTLSCEQNLNHDAMYWYRQDPGQGLRLIYYSQIVNDFQKGDIAEGYSVSREKKESFPLTVTSAQKNPTAFYLCAIKGRGNQPQHFGDGTRLSIL.

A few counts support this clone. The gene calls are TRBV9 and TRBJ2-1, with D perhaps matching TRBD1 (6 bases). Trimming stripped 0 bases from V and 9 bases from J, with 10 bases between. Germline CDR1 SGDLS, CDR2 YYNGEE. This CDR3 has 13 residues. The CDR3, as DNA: TGTGCCAGCAGCGTAGGGGGGCGGACTGAGCAGTTCTTC. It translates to CASSVGGRTEQFF.

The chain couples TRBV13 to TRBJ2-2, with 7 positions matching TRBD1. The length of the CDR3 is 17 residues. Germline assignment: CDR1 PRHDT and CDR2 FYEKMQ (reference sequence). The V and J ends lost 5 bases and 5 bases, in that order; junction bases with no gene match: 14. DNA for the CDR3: TGTGCCAGCAGCCTATCGGACAGGAGCATTTTGACCGGGGAGCTGTTTTTT. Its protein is CASSLSDRSILTGELFF.

The CDR3 bases are TGTGCCAGCAGTGCATCAGACAGGGAAGCTTTCTTT. Translated, it gives CASSASDREAFF. The chain couples TRBV6-5 to TRBJ1-1; perhaps TRBD1 as D (6 bases). V lost 5 bases and J lost 8, with 12 bases in between. CDR1 is MNHEY, CDR2 SVGAGI, per germline. The CDR3 loop spans 12 amino acids.

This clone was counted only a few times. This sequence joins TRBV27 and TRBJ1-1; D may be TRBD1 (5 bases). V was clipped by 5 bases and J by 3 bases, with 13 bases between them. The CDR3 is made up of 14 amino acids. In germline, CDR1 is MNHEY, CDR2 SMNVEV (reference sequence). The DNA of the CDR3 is TGTGCCAGCAGTCTAGTGCGGGGGGACACTGAAGCTTTCTTT. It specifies CASSLVRGDTEAFF.

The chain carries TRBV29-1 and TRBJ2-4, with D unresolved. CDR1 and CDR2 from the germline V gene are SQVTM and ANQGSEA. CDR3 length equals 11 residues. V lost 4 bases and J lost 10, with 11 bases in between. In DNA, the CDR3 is TGCAGCGTTGTACTGAGTATAATTCAGTACTTC. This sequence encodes CSVVLSIIQYF.